This T cell receptor (beta chain) was sequenced in a study of blood T cell repertoires in COVID-19. Study background: In each case, the material was cDNA or gDNA derived from T cells, B-cell-depleted T cells, or PBMCs.

The V gene lost 0 bases and the J gene lost 6 bases, with 8 bases spanning the gap. CDR1 is LNHNV and CDR2 is YYDKDF in the germline V gene (reference sequence). The CDR3 totals 13 residues. The data were produced by immunoSEQ multiplex PCR, yet TCRdb's version contains in-frame clones alone and is incomplete. The sample has tens of thousands of clones, roughly four fifths seen once; the top ten hold 8.2%. The sequence came from a woman older than 75 with acute or convalescent COVID-19. What was sequenced was peripheral blood. The V gene is TRBV15, the J gene TRBJ1-2, with D possibly TRBD1 on 5 matching bases. The CDR3, as DNA: TGTGCCACCAGCAGAGACGGGGGGGATGGCTACACCTTC. This encodes CATSRDGGDGYTF.